This T cell receptor (beta chain) was found in a study of cytomegalovirus exposure and HLA in healthy donors. Background on the study: In an earlier analysis, around 120 million unique TCR beta sequences were found from some 200 million T cells. Findings of the study overall: Researchers reported in a later analysis that a missense DCLRE1C variant was tied to TCR beta V- and J-gene trimming. A list of 150 or so TCR beta chains associated with cytomegalovirus was given.

It was with 60 Vbeta and 13 Jbeta primers that the PCR ran. Generated by immunoSEQ multiplex PCR, the TCRdb table keeps only in-frame clones and is missing some. The sample lists some 130,000 clones, more than 75% seen once, with 3% to 3.5% in the top ten. CDR3 length: 15 residues. The ends lost 6 bases at V and 3 bases at J; junction bases unmatched: 8. CDR1 MGHRA and CDR2 YSYEKL come from the germline V gene. This clone has just one count. Its matching antigen is unknown. V usage is TRBV4-1 and J usage is TRBJ2-4, with TRBD2 matching 7 bases. The sequence derives from a female donor in good health and CMV-seronegative. The material sequenced was PBMCs. The CDR3: CASSRRERDKNIQYF. The CDR3 nucleotides read TGCGCCAGCAGTCGGCGGGAGAGGGACAAAAACATTCAGTACTTC.